Reported below is one TCR beta chain. The data were taken from a study of technical replicates of blood from several donors. The CDR3 totals 16 residues. Trimming removed 3 bases from V and 0 bases from J, with 12 bases in between. Germline loops: CDR1 SGDLS, CDR2 YYNGEE. Sequencing was performed with immunoSEQ multiplex PCR; in TCRdb, only in-frame clones are kept and a portion is missing. There are fewer than 90,000 clones in the sample; approximately 94% occur only once, and about 0.39% lies in the top ten. The specimen was T cells isolated from PBMCs. J is TRBJ1-4 and V is TRBV9; no reliable D call. The sequence derives from a human donor in good health. This CDR3 is CASSESPLSTNEKLFF. CDR3 nucleotide sequence: TGTGCCAGCAGCGAGTCCCCACTCTCAACTAATGAAAAACTGTTTTTT.